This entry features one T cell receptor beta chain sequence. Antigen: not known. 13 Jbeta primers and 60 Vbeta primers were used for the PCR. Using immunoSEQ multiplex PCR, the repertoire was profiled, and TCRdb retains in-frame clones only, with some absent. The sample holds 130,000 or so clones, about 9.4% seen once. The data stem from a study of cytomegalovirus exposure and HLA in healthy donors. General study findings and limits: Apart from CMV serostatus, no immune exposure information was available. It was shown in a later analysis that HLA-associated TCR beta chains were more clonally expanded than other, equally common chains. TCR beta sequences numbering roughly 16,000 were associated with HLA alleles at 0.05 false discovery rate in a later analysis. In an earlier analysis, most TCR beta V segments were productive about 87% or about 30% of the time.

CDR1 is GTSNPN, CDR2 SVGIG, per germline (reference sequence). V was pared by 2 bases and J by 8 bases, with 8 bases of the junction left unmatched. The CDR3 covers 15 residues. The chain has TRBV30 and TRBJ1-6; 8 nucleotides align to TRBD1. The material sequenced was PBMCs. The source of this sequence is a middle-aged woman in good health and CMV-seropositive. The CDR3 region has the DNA TGTGCCTGGAGTCGGACAGGGATTGGGGATTCACCCCTCCACTTT. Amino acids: CAWSRTGIGDSPLHF.